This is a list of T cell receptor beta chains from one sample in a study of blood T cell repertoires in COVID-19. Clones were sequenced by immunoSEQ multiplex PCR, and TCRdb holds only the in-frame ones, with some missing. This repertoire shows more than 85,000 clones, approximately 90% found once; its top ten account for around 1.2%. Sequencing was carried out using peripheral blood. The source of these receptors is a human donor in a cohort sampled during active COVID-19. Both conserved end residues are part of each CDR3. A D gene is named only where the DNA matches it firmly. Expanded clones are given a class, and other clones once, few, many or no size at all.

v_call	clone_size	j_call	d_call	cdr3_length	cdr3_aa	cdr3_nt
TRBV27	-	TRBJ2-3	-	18	CASSPRTSLRGRADTQYF	TGTGCCAGCAGCCCTCGGACTAGCCTGAGGGGGCGAGCAGATACGCAGTATTTT
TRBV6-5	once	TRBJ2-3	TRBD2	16	CASSYSGGGRADTQYF	TGTGCCAGCAGTTATTCCGGCGGGGGGAGGGCAGATACGCAGTATTTT
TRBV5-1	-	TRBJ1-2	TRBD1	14	CASSLNRGNYGYTF	TGCGCCAGCAGCTTAAACAGGGGAAACTATGGCTACACCTTC
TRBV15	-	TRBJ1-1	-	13	CATRWGLNTEAFF	TGTGCCACCCGATGGGGACTTAACACTGAAGCTTTCTTT
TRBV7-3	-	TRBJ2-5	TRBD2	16	CASSIGGARSQETQYF	TGTGCCAGCAGCATCGGGGGGGCCCGCTCACAAGAGACCCAGTACTTC
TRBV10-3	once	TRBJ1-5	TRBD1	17	CAISPGQGAVSNQPQHF	TGTGCCATCAGCCCGGGACAGGGGGCTGTTAGCAATCAGCCCCAGCATTTT
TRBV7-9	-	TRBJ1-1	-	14	CASSLGVMNTEAFF	TGTGCCAGCAGCCTCGGGGTTATGAACACTGAAGCTTTCTTT
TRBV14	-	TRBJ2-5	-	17	CASSLLPDGGLQETQYF	TGTGCCAGCAGCCTCCTGCCCGACGGGGGGCTCCAAGAGACCCAGTACTTC
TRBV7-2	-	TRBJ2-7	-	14	CASSLPRAPYEQYF	TGTGCCAGCAGCTTACCGCGGGCCCCCTACGAGCAGTACTTC
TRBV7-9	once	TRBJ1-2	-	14	CASSLEWARGGYTF	TGTGCCAGCAGCTTAGAGTGGGCAAGGGGTGGCTACACCTTC
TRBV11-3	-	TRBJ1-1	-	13	CASSRPGRTEAFF	TGTGCCAGCAGCCGCCCTGGGAGAACTGAAGCTTTCTTT
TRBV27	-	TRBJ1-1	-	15	CASSLLAGLVPEAFF	TGTGCCAGCAGTTTATTAGCGGGGTTGGTACCTGAAGCTTTCTTT
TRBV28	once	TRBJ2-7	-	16	CASSGNRVGLHYEQYF	TGTGCCAGCAGTGGGAACAGGGTCGGTCTCCACTACGAGCAGTACTTC
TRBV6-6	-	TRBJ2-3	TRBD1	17	CASSRRVRQGITDTQYF	TGTGCCAGCAGTCGAAGAGTCCGACAGGGGATTACAGATACGCAGTATTTT
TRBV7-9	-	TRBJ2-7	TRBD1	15	CASSTVGTGRYEQYF	TGTGCCAGCAGTACGGTCGGGACAGGACGCTACGAGCAGTACTTC
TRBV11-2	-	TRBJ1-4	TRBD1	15	CASSPADRSEKKLFF	TGTGCCAGCAGCCCAGCGGACAGGAGCGAAAAAAAACTGTTTTTT
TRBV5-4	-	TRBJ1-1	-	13	CASSTGTRTEAFF	TGTGCCAGCAGCACTGGCACGAGGACTGAAGCTTTCTTT
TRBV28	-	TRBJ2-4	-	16	CASSFEQGQAKNIQYF	TGTGCCAGCAGTTTCGAACAGGGACAAGCCAAAAACATTCAGTACTTC
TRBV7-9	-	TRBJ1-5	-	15	CASQNAGMSSQPQHF	TGTGCCAGCCAGAATGCAGGGATGAGTAGTCAGCCCCAGCATTTT
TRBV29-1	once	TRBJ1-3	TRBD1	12	CSGGDRGNTIYF	TGCAGCGGGGGGGACAGGGGTAACACCATATATTTT
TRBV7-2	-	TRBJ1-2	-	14	CASSLGGQNYGYTF	TGTGCCAGCAGCCTAGGAGGACAGAACTATGGCTACACCTTC
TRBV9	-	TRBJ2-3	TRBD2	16	CASSVATSGPPDTQYF	TGTGCCAGCAGCGTAGCTACTAGCGGGCCCCCAGATACGCAGTATTTT
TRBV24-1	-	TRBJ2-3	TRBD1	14	CATSVAGQGHTQYF	TGTGCCACCAGTGTAGCCGGACAGGGCCATACGCAGTATTTT
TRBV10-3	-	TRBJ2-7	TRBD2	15	CAISEQAGGPYEQYF	TGTGCCATCAGTGAGCAAGCGGGGGGCCCCTACGAGCAGTACTTC
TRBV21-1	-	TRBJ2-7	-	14	CASIGDTFSYEQYF	TGTGCCAGCATAGGGGACACATTCTCCTACGAGCAGTACTTC
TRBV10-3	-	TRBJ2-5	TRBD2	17	CAIKSGLAGGFQETQYF	TGTGCCATCAAGTCGGGACTAGCGGGGGGGTTCCAAGAGACCCAGTACTTC